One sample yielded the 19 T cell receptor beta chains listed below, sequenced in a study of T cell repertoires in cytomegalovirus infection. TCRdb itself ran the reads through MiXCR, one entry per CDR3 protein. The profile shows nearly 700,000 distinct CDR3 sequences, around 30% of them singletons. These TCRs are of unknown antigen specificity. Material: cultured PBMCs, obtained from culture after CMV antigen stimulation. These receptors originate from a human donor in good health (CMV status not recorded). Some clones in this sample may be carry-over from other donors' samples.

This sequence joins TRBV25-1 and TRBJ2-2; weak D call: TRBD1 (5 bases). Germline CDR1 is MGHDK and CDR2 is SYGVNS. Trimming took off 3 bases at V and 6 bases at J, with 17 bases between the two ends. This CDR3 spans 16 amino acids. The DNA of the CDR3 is TGTGCCAGCAGTGATAGGGGAATTCGTGAGGCCGGGGAGCTGTTTTTT. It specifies CASSDRGIREAGELFF.

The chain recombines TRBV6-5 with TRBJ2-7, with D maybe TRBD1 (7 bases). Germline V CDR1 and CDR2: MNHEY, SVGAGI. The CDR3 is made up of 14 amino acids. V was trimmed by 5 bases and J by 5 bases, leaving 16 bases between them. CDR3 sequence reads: CASSKRQGLDEQYF. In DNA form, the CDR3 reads TGTGCCAGCAGTAAACGACAGGGACTGGACGAGCAGTACTTC.

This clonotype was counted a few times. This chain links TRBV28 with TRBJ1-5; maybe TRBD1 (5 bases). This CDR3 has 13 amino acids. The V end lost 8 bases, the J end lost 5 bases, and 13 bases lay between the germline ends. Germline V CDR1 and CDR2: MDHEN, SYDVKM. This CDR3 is CASGGRAYQPQHF. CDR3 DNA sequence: TGTGCCAGCGGAGGCAGGGCTTATCAGCCCCAGCATTTT.

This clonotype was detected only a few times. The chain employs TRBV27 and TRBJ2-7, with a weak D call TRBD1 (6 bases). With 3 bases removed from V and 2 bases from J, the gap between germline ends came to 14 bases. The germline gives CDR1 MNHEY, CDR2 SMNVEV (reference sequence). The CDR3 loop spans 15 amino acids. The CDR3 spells CASSFSTGTPYEQYF. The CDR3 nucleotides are TGTGCCAGCAGTTTTAGTACAGGGACCCCCTACGAGCAGTACTTC.

The CDR3 nucleotides read TGCGCCAGCAGCCAAGATGCGGGCAGGGGCGATGAGCAGTTCTTC. Its protein is CASSQDAGRGDEQFF. This sequence joins TRBV4-1 and TRBJ2-1; TRBD1 is a possible D gene (6 bases). Germline CDR1 is MGHRA and CDR2 is YSYEKL. V was clipped by 0 bases and J by 8 bases, with 14 bases between them. This CDR3 region has 15 residues.

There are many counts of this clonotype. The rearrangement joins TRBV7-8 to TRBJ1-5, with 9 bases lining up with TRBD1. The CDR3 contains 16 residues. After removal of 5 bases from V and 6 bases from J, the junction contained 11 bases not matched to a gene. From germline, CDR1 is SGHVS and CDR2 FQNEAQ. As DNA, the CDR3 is TGTGCCAGCAGCCGACATATGGGACAGGGCACTCAGCCCCAGCATTTT. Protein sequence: CASSRHMGQGTQPQHF.

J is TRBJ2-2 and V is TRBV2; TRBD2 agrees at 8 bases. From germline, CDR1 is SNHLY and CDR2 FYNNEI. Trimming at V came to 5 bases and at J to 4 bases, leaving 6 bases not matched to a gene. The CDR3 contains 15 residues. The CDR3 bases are TGTGCCAGCAGTAGTAACGGACTAGCCACCGGGGAGCTGTTTTTT. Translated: CASSSNGLATGELFF.

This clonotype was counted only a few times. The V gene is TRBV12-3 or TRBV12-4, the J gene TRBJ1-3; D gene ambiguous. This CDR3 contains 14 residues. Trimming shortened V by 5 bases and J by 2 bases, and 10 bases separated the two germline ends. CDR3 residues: CASSLPVPGNTIYF. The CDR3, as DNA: TGTGCCAGCAGTCTGCCCGTCCCTGGAAACACCATATATTTT.

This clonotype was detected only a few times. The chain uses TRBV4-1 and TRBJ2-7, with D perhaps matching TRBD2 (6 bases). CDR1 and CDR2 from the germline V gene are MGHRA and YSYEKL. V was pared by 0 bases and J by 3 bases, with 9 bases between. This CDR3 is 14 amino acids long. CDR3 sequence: CASSQESGGYEQYF. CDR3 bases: TGCGCCAGCAGCCAAGAATCCGGGGGCTACGAGCAGTACTTC.

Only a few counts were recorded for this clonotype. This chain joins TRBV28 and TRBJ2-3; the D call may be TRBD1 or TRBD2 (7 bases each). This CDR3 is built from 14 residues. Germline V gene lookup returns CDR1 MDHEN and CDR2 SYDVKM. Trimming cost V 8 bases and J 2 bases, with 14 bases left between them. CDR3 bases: TGTGCCAGCCGGGGGGACAGACCCACAGATACGCAGTATTTT. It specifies CASRGDRPTDTQYF.

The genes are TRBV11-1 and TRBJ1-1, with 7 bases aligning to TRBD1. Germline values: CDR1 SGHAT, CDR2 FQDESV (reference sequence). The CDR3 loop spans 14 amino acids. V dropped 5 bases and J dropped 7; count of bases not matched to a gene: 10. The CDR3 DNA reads TGTGCCAGCAGCCAAGACAGGGAGTGGGGTGAAGCTTTCTTT. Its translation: CASSQDREWGEAFF.

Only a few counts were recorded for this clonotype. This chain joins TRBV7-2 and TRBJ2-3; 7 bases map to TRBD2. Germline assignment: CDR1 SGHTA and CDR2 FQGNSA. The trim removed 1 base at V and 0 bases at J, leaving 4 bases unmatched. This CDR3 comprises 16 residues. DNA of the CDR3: TGTGCCAGCAGCTTAGAAATACTAGCGAGCACAGATACGCAGTATTTT. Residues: CASSLEILASTDTQYF.

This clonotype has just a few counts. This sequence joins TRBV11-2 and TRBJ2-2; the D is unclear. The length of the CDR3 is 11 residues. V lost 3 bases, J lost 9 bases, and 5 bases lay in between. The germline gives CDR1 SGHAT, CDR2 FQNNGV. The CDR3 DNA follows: TGTGCCAGCAGCTTTAGGTGGGAGCTGTTTTTT. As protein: CASSFRWELFF.

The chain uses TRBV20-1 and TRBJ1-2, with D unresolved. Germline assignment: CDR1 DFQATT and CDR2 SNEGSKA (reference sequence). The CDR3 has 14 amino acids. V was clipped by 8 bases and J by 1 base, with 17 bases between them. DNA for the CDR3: TGCAGTTTTATGATGGACGGTTTTAACTATGGCTACACCTTC. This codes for CSFMMDGFNYGYTF.

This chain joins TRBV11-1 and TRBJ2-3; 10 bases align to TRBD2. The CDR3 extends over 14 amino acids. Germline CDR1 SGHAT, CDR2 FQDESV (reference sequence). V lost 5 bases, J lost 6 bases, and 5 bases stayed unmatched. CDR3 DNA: TGTGCCAGCAGCGCTACTAGCGGGGTGGATACGCAGTATTTT. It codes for CASSATSGVDTQYF.

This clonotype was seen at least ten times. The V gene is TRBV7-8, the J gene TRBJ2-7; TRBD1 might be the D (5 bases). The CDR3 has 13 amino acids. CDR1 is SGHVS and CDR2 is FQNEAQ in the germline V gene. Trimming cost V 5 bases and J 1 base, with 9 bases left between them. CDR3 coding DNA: TGTGCCAGCAGCACTCAGGGTTCCTACGAGCAGTACTTC. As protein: CASSTQGSYEQYF.

CDR3 nucleotides: TGTGCCAGCAGTGAAAGGGACACTGAAGCTTTCTTT. Encoded protein: CASSERDTEAFF. This sequence joins TRBV6-1 and TRBJ1-1; D gene unclear. This CDR3 is 12 amino acids long. Germline assignment: CDR1 MNHNS and CDR2 SASEGT. The V end was cut by 2 bases, the J end by 3 bases, with 4 bases between.

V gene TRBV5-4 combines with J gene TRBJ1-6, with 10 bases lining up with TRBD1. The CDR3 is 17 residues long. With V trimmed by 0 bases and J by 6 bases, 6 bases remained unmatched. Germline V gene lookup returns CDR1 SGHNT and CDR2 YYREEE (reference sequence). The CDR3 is CASSLAGTGDGNSPLHF. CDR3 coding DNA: TGTGCCAGCAGCTTGGCCGGGACAGGGGACGGTAATTCACCCCTCCACTTT.

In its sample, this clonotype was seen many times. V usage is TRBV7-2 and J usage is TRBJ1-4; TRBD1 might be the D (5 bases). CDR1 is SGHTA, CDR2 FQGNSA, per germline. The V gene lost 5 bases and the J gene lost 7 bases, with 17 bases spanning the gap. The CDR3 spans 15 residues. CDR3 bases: TGTGCCAGCAGCGTCCGGGCCCTGAGGGGTGAAAAACTGTTTTTT. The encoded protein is CASSVRALRGEKLFF.